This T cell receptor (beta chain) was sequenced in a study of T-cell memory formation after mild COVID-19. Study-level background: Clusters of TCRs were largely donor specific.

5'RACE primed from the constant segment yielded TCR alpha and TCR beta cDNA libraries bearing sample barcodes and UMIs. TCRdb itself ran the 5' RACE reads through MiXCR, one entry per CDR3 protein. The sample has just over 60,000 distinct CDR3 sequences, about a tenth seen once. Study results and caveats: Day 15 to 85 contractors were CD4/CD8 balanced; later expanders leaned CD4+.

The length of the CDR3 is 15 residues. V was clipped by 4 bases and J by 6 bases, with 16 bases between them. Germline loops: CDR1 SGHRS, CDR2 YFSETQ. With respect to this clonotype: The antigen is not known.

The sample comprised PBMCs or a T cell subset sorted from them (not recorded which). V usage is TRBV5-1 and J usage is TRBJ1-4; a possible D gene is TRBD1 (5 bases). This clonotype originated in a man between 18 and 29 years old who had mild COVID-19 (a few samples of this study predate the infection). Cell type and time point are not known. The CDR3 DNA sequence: TGCGCCAGCAGCCTCCTCGGAGGGGTGGATGAAAAACTGTTTTTT. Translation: CASSLLGGVDEKLFF.